A selection of T cell receptor beta chains follows, all from one sample in a study of T cells after yellow fever vaccination. TCRdb fed the 5' RACE reads into MiXCR, producing one record per CDR3 protein. This table holds about 99,000 distinct CDR3 sequences, about 6% found once. The sequences come from CD8+ T cells sorted from PBMCs, collected 10 days after the yellow fever booster vaccination. All receptors come from a man aged 18 to 30 who received the YFV17D yellow fever vaccine. Each CDR3 is given with its conserved first and last residue. A D gene is named only where the DNA matches it firmly. Clone size, where shown, is once, few, many, or a class for clones that have expanded.

>NA|NA|TRBJ1-5|TRBV6-6
TGTGCCAGCAACATAGAGCCCCAGCATTTT
CASNIEPQHF
>many|TRBD2|TRBJ2-7|TRBV7-6
TGTGCCAGCAGCTTAGCGCTACAAGGTCTCGGGACGGGGGGGCACTCCTACGAGCAGTACTTC
CASSLALQGLGTGGHSYEQYF
>NA|NA|TRBJ1-2|TRBV7-9
TGTGCCAGCTCCTCGGGGGGCTATGGCTACACCTTC
CASSSGGYGYTF
>NA|NA|TRBJ2-2|TRBV4-3
TGCGCCAGCAGCCACTCTACCAACACCGGGGAGCTGTTTTTT
CASSHSTNTGELFF
>NA|TRBD2|TRBJ2-7|TRBV12-3/TRBV12-4
TGTGCCAGCAGTTTCGGGGGGGGCAACGAGCAGTACTTC
CASSFGGGNEQYF
>many|TRBD2|TRBJ2-1|TRBV28
TGTGCCAGCAGTTTGACTAGCGGATACAATGAGCAGTTCTTC
CASSLTSGYNEQFF
>few|TRBD1|TRBJ2-5|TRBV7-9
TGTGCCGGCAGGGGGCTAAGGGAGACCCAGTACTTC
CAGRGLRETQYF
>many|TRBD1|TRBJ2-1|TRBV24-1
TGTGCCACCAGTGTTGGGACAGGGTCTTTGGATGAGCAGTTCTTC
CATSVGTGSLDEQFF
>many|TRBD1|TRBJ2-7|TRBV5-1
TGCGCCAGCAGCTTCGGACAGGGGGCTGGCGAGCAGTACTTC
CASSFGQGAGEQYF
>few|NA|TRBJ2-7|TRBV25-1
TGTGCCAGCAGTCTGGGAGATCCGTACGAGCAGTACTTC
CASSLGDPYEQYF
>few|NA|TRBJ1-1|TRBV20-1
TGCAGTGCTAGGGGTCTGACGAACACTGAAGCTTTCTTT
CSARGLTNTEAFF
>many|NA|TRBJ1-5|TRBV4-1
TGCGCCAGCAGCCAAGTCGGTCCCGGTCAGCCCCAGCATTTT
CASSQVGPGQPQHF
>NA|NA|TRBJ1-6|TRBV12-3/TRBV12-4
TGTGCCAGCAGTTTCCAGGGCGGTTCGAATTCACCCCTCCACTTT
CASSFQGGSNSPLHF
>few|NA|TRBJ1-1|TRBV4-1
TGCGCCAGCAGCCAAGATCGTTGGGTGGCTTTCTTT
CASSQDRWVAFF
>few|TRBD2|TRBJ2-1|TRBV29-1
TGCAGCGTTGTCGCTAGCGGGGGAAACTACAATGAGCAGTTCTTC
CSVVASGGNYNEQFF
>few|NA|TRBJ2-3|TRBV29-1
TGCAGCGTTGAGATGGCAGGGCAAGGAGATACGCAGTATTTT
CSVEMAGQGDTQYF
>few|NA|TRBJ2-7|TRBV29-1
TGCAGCGGTTTGGGGCAAGAATTCGAGCAGTACTTC
CSGLGQEFEQYF